The sequence of this T cell receptor beta chain was determined in a study of blood T cell repertoires in COVID-19. Assay: immunoSEQ multiplex PCR; the TCRdb copy retains only in-frame clones and omits some. The table records approximately 150,000 clones, 75% to 85% of them present only once. The CDR3 runs to 13 residues. V was clipped by 5 bases and J by 3 bases, with 10 bases between them. CDR1 and CDR2 from the germline V gene are LGHDT and YNNKEL (reference sequence). The sequence was collected from a human donor in a cohort sampled during active COVID-19. Sequencing was performed on peripheral blood. This chain connects TRBV3-1 (or the pseudogene TRBV3-2) to TRBJ1-1; tentative D call: TRBD1 (5 bases). This chain's CDR3 is CASSFWGDTEAFF. In DNA, the CDR3 is TGTGCCAGCAGCTTTTGGGGGGACACTGAAGCTTTCTTT.